This entry is about one T cell receptor (beta chain). Its specificity is not known. The data belong to a study of blood T cells in healthy people across ages. Study-wide points: Bulk PBMC profiling left naive and antigen-experienced comparisons inconclusive.

The donors, healthy Caucasians from Russia, were aged roughly 6 to 90. With a J-beta primer mix and a sample-barcoded 5' primer, a second PCR ran 7 to 11 cycles. TCRdb ran MiXCR on the 5' RACE reads and lists one entry per CDR3 protein. This table has about 780,000 distinct CDR3 sequences, about 47% appearing once. The sequence came from a man aged 80 or over in good health. Input material: blood.

CDR3 amino acids: CASSPLPGAGELFF. CDR3 nucleotide sequence: TGTGCCAGCAGCCCTCTTCCAGGGGCCGGGGAGCTGTTTTTT. This sequence joins TRBV7-2 and TRBJ2-2; maybe TRBD1 (6 bases). The CDR3 sequence is 14 residues long. V lost 5 bases, J lost 6 bases, and 13 bases lay in between. Germline lookup yields CDR1 SGHTA and CDR2 FQGNSA.